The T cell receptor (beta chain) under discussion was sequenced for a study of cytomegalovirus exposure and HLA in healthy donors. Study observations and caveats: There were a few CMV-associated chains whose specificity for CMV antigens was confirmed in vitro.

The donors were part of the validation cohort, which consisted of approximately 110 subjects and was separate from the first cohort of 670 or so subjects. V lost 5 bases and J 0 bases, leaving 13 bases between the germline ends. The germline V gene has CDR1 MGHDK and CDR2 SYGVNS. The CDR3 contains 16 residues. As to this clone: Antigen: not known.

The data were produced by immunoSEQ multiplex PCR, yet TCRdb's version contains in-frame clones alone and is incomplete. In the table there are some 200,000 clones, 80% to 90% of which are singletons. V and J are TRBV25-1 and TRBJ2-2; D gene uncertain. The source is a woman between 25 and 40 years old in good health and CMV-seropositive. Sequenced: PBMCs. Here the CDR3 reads CASSFGSQPNTGELFF. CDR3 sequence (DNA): TGTGCCAGCAGTTTTGGGTCACAGCCGAACACCGGGGAGCTGTTTTTT.